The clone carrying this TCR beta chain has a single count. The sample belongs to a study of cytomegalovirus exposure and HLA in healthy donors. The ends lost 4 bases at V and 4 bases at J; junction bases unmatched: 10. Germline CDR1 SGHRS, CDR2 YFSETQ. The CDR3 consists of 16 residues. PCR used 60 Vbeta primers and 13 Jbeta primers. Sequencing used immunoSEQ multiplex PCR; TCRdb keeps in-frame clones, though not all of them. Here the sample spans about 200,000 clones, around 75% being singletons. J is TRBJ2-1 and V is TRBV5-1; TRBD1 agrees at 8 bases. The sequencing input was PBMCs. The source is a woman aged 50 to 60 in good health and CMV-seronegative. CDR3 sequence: CASSLHPGQVYNEQFF. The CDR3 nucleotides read TGCGCCAGCAGCCTACATCCGGGACAGGTGTACAATGAGCAGTTCTTC. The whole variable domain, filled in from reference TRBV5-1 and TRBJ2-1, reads KAGVTQTPRYLIKTRGQQVTLSCSPISGHRSVSWYQQTPGQGLQFLFEYFSETQRNKGNFPGRFSGRQFSNSRSEMNVSTLELGDSALYLCASSLHPGQVYNEQFFGPGTRLTVL.